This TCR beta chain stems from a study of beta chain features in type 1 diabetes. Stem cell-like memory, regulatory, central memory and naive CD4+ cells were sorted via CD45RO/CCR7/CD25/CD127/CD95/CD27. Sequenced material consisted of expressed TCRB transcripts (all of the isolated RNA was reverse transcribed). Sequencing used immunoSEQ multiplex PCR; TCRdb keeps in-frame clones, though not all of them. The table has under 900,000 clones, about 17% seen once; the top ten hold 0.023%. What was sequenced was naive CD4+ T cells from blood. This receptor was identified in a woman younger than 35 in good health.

Here the CDR3 reads CATSRDRVAMNTEAFF. CDR3 DNA sequence: TGTGCCACCAGCAGAGATCGAGTGGCCATGAACACTGAAGCTTTCTTT. The genes are TRBV15 and TRBJ1-1; D remains ambiguous. Germline V gene lookup returns CDR1 LNHNV and CDR2 YYDKDF (reference sequence). The CDR3 extends over 16 amino acids. V dropped 0 bases and J dropped 0 bases, with 11 bases sitting between them.